This T cell receptor beta chain was recorded in a study of blood T cell repertoires in COVID-19. Study-wide context: Both acute and convalescent COVID-19 samples were obtained from the United States, Italy and Spain. From T cells, B-cell-depleted T cells, or PBMCs came the material, which was cDNA or gDNA.

In the original analysis: Amplification with reference gene primers provided the estimates of nucleated cell counts. Sequenced by immunoSEQ multiplex PCR; TCRdb stores in-frame clones only, minus some. D and trimming were read from the DNA, whereas the V and J calls and clone size are those reported in that table. This repertoire shows roughly 280,000 clones, around 86% found once; its top ten account for roughly 2.3%. CDR3 length: 14 residues. Germline assignment: CDR1 KGHSY and CDR2 FQNENV. Trimming took 0 bases from V and 6 from J, leaving 10 bases between them. The clonotype originates from a man aged 45 to 65 with acute or convalescent COVID-19. The chain employs TRBV16 and TRBJ2-3; a weak D match, TRBD2 (5 bases). What was sequenced was peripheral blood. CDR3 residues: CASSQSGGADTQYF. CDR3 nucleotide sequence: TGTGCCAGCAGCCAATCAGGAGGTGCGGATACGCAGTATTTT.